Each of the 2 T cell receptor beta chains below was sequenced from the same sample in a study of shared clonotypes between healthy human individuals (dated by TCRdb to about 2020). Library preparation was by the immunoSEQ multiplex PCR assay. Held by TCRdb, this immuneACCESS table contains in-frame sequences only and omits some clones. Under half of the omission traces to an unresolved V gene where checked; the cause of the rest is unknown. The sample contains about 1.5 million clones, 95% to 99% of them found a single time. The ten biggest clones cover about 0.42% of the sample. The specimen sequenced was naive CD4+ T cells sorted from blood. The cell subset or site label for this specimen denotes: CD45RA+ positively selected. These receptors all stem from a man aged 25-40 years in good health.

The CDR3 region is CASSIPGLIAGYTF. In DNA, the CDR3 is TGTGCCAGCAGTATCCCGGGACTGATAGCTGGCTACACCTTC. The chain recombines TRBV28 with TRBJ1-2; weak D call: TRBD1 (5 bases). Deletions cut 5 bases from V and 7 bases from J, with 17 bases between. CDR3 length: 14 amino acids. Per germline, CDR1 MDHEN and CDR2 SYDVKM.

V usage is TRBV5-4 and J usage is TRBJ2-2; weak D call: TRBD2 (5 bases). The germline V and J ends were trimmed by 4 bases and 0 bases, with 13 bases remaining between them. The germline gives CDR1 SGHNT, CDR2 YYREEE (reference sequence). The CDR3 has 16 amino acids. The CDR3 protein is CASSLGRGSNTGELFF. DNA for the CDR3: TGTGCCAGCAGCCTGGGCCGGGGATCGAACACCGGGGAGCTGTTTTTT. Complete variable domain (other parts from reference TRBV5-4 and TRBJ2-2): ETGVTQSPTHLIKTRGQQVTLRCSSQSGHNTVSWYQQALGQGPQFIFQYYREEENGRGNFPPRFSGLQFPNYSSELNVNALELDDSALYLCASSLGRGSNTGELFFGEGSRLTVL.